This TCR beta chain was observed in a study of cytomegalovirus exposure and HLA in healthy donors. Regarding the study as a whole: According to a subsequent analysis, TCR clusters identified in the first cohort showed a tendency to co-occur across the 120 or so validation repertoires. Many donors shared some public TCRs, even though most TCR sequences were rare. The listing of roughly 160 TCR beta chains classed them as cytomegalovirus-associated.

Clones were sequenced by immunoSEQ multiplex PCR, and TCRdb holds only the in-frame ones, with some missing. Among roughly 120,000 clones, about nine tenths were seen once, and the ten largest hold about 2%. Comment on this clone: Its antigen is not identified.

From germline, CDR1 is MNHNY and CDR2 SVGAGI (reference sequence). Between the trimmed V and J ends, which lost 10 bases and 0 bases, there was a span of 19 bases. The CDR3 spans 15 residues. The donors were members of the validation cohort, which comprised around 110 subjects and was separate from the first cohort of 670 or so subjects. The chain links TRBV6-6 to TRBJ2-7, with D possibly being TRBD2 (6 bases). Sample: PBMCs. The sequence came from a woman aged 18 to 35 in good health and CMV-seronegative. This chain's CDR3 is CATSTRASASYEQYF. CDR3 nucleotides: TGTGCCACCTCAACCCGGGCTAGCGCCTCCTACGAGCAGTACTTC.